This T cell receptor (beta chain) was recovered during a study of T cell responses to AZD1222 COVID-19 vaccine. The overall study: Pooled together were second doses at about 4 or about 12 weeks.

Trimming removed 0 bases from V and 2 bases from J, with 7 bases in between. The length of the CDR3 is 14 residues. In germline, CDR1 is LGHDT, CDR2 YNNKEL (reference sequence). The table came from immunoSEQ multiplex PCR; TCRdb's copy has only in-frame clones and leaves some out. The sample holds 90,000 to 150,000 clones, 80% to 90% seen once. This TCR was recovered from an adult in good health. V gene TRBV3-1 (or the pseudogene TRBV3-2) combines with J gene TRBJ1-2; no firm D call. The source was peripheral blood, collected on day 0 of AZD1222 vaccination. The CDR3 DNA reads as TGTGCCAGCAGCCAAGATCTAGCAAACTATGGCTACACCTTC. This translates into CASSQDLANYGYTF.